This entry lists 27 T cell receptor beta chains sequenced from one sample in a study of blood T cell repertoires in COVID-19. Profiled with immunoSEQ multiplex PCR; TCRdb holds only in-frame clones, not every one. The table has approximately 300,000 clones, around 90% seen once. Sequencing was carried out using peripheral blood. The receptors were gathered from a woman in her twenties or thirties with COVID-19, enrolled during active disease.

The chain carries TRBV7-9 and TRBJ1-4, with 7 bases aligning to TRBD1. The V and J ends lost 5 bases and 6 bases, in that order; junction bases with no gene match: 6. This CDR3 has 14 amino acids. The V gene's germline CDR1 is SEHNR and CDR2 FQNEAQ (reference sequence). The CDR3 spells CASSHRDSDEKLFF. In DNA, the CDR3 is TGTGCCAGCAGCCACCGGGACAGTGATGAAAAACTGTTTTTT. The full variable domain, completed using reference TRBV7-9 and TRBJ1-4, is DTGVSQNPRHKITKRGQNVTFRCDPISEHNRLYWYRQTLGQGPEFLTYFQNEAQLEKSRLLSDRFSAERPKGSFSTLEIQRTEQGDSAMYLCASSHRDSDEKLFFGSGTQLSVL.

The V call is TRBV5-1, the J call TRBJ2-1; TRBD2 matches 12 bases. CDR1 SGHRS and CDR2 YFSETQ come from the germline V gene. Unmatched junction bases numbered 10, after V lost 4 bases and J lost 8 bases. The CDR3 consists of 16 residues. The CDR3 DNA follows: TGCGCCAGCAGCCCTCGGACTAGCGGGGACGGTGATGAGCAGTTCTTC. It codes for CASSPRTSGDGDEQFF. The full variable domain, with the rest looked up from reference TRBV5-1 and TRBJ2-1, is KAGVTQTPRYLIKTRGQQVTLSCSPISGHRSVSWYQQTPGQGLQFLFEYFSETQRNKGNFPGRFSGRQFSNSRSEMNVSTLELGDSALYLCASSPRTSGDGDEQFFGPGTRLTVL.

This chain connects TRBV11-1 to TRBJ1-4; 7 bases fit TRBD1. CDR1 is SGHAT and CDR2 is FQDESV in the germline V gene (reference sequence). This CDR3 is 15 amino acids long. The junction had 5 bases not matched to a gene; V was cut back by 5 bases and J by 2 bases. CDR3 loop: CASSRQGGTNEKLFF. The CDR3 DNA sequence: TGTGCCAGCAGCCGACAGGGTGGGACTAATGAAAAACTGTTTTTT.

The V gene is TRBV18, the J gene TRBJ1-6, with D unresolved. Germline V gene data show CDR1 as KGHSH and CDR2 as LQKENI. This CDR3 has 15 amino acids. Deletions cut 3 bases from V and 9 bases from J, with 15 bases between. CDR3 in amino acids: CASSPTGVSTSPLHF. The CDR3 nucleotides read TGTGCCAGCTCACCTACCGGGGTTAGTACTTCACCCCTCCACTTT.

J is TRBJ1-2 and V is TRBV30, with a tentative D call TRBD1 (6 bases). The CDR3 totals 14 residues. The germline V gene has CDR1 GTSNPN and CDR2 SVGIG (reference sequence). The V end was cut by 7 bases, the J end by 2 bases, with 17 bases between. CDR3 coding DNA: TGTGCCTCTTCTTGGGGGCTGCAGAACTATGGCTACACCTTC. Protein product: CASSWGLQNYGYTF.

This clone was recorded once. CDR3 sequence reads: CASSIPAGTYNEQFF. The CDR3 nucleotides read TGTGCCAGTAGTATCCCGGCAGGGACCTACAATGAGCAGTTCTTC. The chain carries TRBV19 and TRBJ2-1; tentative D call: TRBD1 (5 bases). Trimming took off 3 bases at V and 2 bases at J, with 11 bases between the two ends. CDR1 and CDR2 (germline): LNHDA, SQIVND (reference sequence). The CDR3 extends over 15 amino acids.

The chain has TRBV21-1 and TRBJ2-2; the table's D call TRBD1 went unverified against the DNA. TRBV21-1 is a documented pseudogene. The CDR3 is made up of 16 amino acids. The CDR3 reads CASSPPGTGNTGELFF. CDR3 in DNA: TGTGCCAGCAGCCCTCCCGGGACAGGGAACACCGGGGAGCTGTTTTTT.

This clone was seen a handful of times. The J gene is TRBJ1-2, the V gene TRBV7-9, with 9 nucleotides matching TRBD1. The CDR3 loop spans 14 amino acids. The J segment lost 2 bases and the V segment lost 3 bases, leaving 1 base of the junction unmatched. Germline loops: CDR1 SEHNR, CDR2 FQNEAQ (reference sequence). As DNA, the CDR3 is TGTGCCAGCAGCTTCGGACAGGGGAACTATGGCTACACCTTC. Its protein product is CASSFGQGNYGYTF.

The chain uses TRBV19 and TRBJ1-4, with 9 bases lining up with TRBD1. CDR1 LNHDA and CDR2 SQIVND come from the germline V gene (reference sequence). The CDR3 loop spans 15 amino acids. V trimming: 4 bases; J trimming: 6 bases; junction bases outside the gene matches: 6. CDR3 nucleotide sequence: TGTGCCAGTAGTACCGGGGACAGGGTGTATGAAAAACTGTTTTTT. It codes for CASSTGDRVYEKLFF.

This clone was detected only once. DNA for the CDR3: TGTGCCAGCAGTTCCCGGGACACCCCCTACGAGCAGTACTTC. Its protein product is CASSSRDTPYEQYF. This chain uses TRBV28 with TRBJ2-7, with D maybe TRBD1 (6 bases). Germline V CDR1 and CDR2: MDHEN, SYDVKM. The CDR3 is 14 residues long. With 4 bases removed from V and 2 bases from J, the gap between germline ends came to 12 bases.

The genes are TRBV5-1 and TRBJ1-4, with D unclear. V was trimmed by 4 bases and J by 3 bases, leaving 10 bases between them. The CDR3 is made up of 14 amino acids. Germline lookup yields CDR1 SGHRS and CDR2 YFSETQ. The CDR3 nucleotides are TGCGCCAGCAGCCGGGGAAGGGCTAATGAAAAACTGTTTTTT. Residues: CASSRGRANEKLFF.

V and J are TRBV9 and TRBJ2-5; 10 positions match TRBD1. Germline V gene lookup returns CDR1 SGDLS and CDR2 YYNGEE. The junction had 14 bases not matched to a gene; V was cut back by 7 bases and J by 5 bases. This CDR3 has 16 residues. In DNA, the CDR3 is TGTGCCAGCGGGGGACCGGGACAGGGGTTTGTGGAGACCCAGTACTTC. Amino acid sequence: CASGGPGQGFVETQYF.

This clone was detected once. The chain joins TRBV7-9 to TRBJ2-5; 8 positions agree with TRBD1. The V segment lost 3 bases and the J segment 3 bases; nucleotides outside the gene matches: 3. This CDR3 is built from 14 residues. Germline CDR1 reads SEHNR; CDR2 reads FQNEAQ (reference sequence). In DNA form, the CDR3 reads TGTGCCAGCAGCTTGACAGGGGCCGAAGAGACCCAGTACTTC. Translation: CASSLTGAEETQYF. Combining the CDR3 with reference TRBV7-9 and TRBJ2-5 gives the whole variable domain DTGVSQNPRHKITKRGQNVTFRCDPISEHNRLYWYRQTLGQGPEFLTYFQNEAQLEKSRLLSDRFSAERPKGSFSTLEIQRTEQGDSAMYLCASSLTGAEETQYFGPGTRLLVL.

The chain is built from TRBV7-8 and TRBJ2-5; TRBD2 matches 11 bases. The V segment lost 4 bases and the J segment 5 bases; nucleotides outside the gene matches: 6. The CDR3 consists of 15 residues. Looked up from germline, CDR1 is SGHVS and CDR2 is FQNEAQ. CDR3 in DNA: TGTGCCAGCAGCTCCCTAGCGGGAGGAGGTGAGACCCAGTACTTC. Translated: CASSSLAGGGETQYF.

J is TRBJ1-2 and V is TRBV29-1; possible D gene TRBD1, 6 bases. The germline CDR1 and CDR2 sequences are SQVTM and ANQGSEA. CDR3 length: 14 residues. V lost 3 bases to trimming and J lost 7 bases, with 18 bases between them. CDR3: CSVEDLQGRGGYTF. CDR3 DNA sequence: TGCAGCGTTGAGGATTTACAGGGACGAGGTGGCTACACCTTC.

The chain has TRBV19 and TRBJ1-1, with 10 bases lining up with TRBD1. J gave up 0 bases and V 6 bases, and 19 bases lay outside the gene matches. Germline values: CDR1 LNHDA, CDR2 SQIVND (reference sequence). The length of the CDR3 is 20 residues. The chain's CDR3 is CASRPSGTGVFGGMNTEAFF. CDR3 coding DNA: TGTGCCAGTAGGCCTTCCGGGACAGGGGTATTTGGAGGGATGAACACTGAAGCTTTCTTT.

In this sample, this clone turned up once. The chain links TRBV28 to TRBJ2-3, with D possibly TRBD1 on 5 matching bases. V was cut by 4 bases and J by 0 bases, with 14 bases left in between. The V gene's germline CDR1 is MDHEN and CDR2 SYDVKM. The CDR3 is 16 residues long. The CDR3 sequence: CASSSQDPSSTDTQYF. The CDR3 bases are TGTGCCAGCAGTTCACAGGATCCCTCTAGCACAGATACGCAGTATTTT.

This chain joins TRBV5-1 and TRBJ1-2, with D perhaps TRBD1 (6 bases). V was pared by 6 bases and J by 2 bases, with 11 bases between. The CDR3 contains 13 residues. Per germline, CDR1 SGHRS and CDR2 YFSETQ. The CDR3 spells CASTMDSNYGYTF. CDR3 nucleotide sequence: TGCGCCAGCACCATGGACAGCAACTATGGCTACACCTTC.

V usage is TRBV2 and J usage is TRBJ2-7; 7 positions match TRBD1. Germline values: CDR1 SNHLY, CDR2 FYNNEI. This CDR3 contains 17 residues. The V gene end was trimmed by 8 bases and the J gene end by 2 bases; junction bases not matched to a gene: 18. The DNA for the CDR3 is TGTGCCAGCCTTGGGCAGGGGTCCTTTCAGGGGGCCTACGAGCAGTACTTC. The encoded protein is CASLGQGSFQGAYEQYF.

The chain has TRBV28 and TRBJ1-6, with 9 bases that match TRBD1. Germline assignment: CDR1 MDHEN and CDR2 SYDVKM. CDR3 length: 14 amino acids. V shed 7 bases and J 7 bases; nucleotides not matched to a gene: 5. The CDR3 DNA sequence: TGTGCCAGCATCTCGACAGGGGGGAATTCACCCCTCCACTTT. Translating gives CASISTGGNSPLHF.

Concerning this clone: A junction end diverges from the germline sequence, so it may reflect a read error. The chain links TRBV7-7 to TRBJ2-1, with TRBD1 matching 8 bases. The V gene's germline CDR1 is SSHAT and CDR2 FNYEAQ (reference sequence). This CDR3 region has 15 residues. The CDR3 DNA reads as TGTGCTAGCAGCTCTGGACAGGGCCAAGGGTATGAGCAGTTCTTC. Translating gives CASSSGQGQGYEQFF.

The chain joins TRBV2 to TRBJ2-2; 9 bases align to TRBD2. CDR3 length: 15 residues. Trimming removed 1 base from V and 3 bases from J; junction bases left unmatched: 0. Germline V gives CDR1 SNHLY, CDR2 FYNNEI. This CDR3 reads CASSEVAGDTGELFF. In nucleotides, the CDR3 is TGTGCCAGCAGTGAAGTAGCGGGAGACACCGGGGAGCTGTTTTTT.

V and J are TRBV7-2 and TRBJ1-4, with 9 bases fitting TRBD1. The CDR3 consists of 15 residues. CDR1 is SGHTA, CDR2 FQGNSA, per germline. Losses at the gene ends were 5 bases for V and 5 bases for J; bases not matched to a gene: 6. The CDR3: CTSSPQTGGNEKLFF. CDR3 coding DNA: TGTACCAGCAGCCCCCAGACAGGGGGGAATGAAAAACTGTTTTTT.

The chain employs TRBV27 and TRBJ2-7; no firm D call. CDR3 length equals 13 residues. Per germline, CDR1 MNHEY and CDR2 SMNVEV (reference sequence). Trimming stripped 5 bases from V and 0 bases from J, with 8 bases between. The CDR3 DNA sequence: TGTGCCAGCAGTATCCAGGTCTCCTACGAGCAGTACTTC. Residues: CASSIQVSYEQYF.

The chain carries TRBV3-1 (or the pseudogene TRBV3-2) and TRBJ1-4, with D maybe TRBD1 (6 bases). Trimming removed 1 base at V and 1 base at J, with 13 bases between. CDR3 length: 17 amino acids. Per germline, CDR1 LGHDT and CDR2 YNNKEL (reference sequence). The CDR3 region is CASSQGGRGETNEKLFF. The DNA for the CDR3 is TGTGCCAGCAGCCAAGGTGGCAGGGGAGAAACTAATGAAAAACTGTTTTTT.

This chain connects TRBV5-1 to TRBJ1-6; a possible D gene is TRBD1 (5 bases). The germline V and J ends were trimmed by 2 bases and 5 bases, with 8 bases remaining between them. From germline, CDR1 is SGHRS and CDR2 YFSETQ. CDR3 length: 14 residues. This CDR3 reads CASSFRVNNSPLHF. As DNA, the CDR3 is TGCGCCAGCAGCTTCAGGGTTAATAATTCACCCCTCCACTTT.

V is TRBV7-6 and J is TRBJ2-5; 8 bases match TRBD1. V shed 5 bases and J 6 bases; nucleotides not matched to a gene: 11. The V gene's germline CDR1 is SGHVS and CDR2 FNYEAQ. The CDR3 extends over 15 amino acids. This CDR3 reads CASSAPGTGPQTQYF. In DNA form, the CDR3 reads TGTGCCAGCAGCGCCCCCGGGACAGGCCCGCAGACCCAGTACTTC.